This record covers a single TCR beta chain. Its antigen is not yet known. No much larger clone is present one base from it, and per-base qualities are unavailable. Every donor was a healthy Caucasian. Three pairs of female monozygotic twins, all aged about 18 to 30 years, made up the twin cohort. Positive isolation kits from Invitrogen were used to isolate CD4+ and CD8+ T cell populations. The CDR3, cysteine through phenylalanine, is 16 amino acids long. Only the CDR3 DNA is retained, 48 bases long and in frame from the first base. Looking up the germline V gene (reference sequence) yields CDR1 DFQATT and CDR2 SNEGSKA. V gives up 5 bases and J gives up 4 bases, and the segment between their germline ends measures 21 bases. The sample is drawn from a study of identical twins listed by TCRdb under 2016. Study-level background: To test whether fetal clonotypes persist, this study deep-sequenced TCR alpha and beta repertoires from monozygotic twins, from unrelated adults of various ages, and from cord blood. To rule out contamination, replicate twin experiments were performed at different times with different library preparation protocols. Paper-wide results and their limitations: Invariant T cells such as MAIT and iNKT could partly confound zero-insertion analyses, although diverse VJ usage argued against such confounding for most clonotypes. Compared with coincidental sharing between unrelated individuals, out-of-frame TCR alpha sequences shared between twins showed an excess of sequences with low generation probability. Fewer insertions were carried by abundant cord blood beta clonotypes; a weaker similar trend was observed in young adult naive repertoires, while no such trend was observed in memory repertoires. Recombination models systematically underestimated out-of-frame TCR alpha sharing in monozygotic twins but agreed with sharing between unrelated individuals. Conclusions relied on cross-sectional statistical analysis, since the same donors could not be followed over many years. Excess twin sharing in beta out-of-frame sequences was weaker because fewer shared sequences lowered the signal-to-noise ratio.

Libraries came from 5' RACE. The sample was run on an Illumina HiSeq 2000. Template switching added a universal primer binding site, and the final cDNA carried a unique molecular identifier that allowed TCR cDNA molecules to be counted accurately. Specific primers in the conserved constant-segment region were used to synthesize first-strand cDNA for TCR alpha and beta chains. To control for contamination, every cDNA library was double barcoded, receiving both a SMART-Mk sample barcode and Illumina barcodes. TruSeq adapter sequences along with Illumina sample barcodes were introduced in two successive PCR steps. Sequencing of the TCR alpha and beta cDNA libraries was done on the Illumina HiSeq platform using custom primers. Per the original workflow: Unique molecular identifiers were extracted from raw reads with MiGEC, and CDR3 positions were determined with MiXCR. For each individual, recombination models were inferred using an EM algorithm with the repgenHMM and IGoR tools. Shared clonotypes were analyzed with the tcR package in R, and sharing was normalized by the product of cloneset sizes. Out-of-frame nonproductive sequences were analyzed to study raw recombination free of thymic and clonal selection effects. Starting from the raw public reads, TCRdb applied fastp trimming at Q25, assembled clones with MiXCR and retained in-frame beta chains. A single entry per CDR3 protein holds the most common genes and DNA from its merged rows. TCRdb, not the authors, supplied the V and J calls. The sample contains 450,000 or so distinct CDR3 sequences, approximately 24% of them found a single time. The ten largest clones capture approximately 2.9% of the sample.

This sample also belongs to another study, concerning T cells expressing NK-cell markers. The second study's paper adds: TCR beta-chain repertoires were profiled in sorted CD3+CD56+NKG2C+, CD3+CD56+NKG2C- and CD3+CD56-NKG2C+ T-cell subsets from about 8 donors. Among the eight sequenced donors, seven were HCMV-seropositive and one was HCMV-seronegative. To restrict sorting to alphabetaTCR-expressing T cells, an anti-gammadeltaTCR antibody was added in several experiments. In more than five donors, the dominant CD3+CD56+NKG2C+ clonotypes were found to rank among the top 10 CD8+ clonotypes and to make up roughly 1.0-8% of CD8+ T cells. Those dominant clonotypes were again the most abundant among CD3+CD56-NKG2C+ cells in four donors, at about 28.3-60.1%. Whether the expanded NKG2C-expressing T cell clones were specific for HCMV antigens was left unclear. All eight donors whose samples were sequenced were randomly selected healthy volunteers, three of them men and five women. To determine HCMV serostatus, a commercial ELISA kit was used to detect HCMV-specific IgG in serum. Reads were demultiplexed and grouped by UMI with MIGEC, and clonotypes were assembled and quantified with MiTCR. Only TCR cDNA sequences supported by at least two reads were kept to exclude erroneous sequences. The tcR package was used for downstream repertoire analysis, and clonotypes were matched across fractions by CDR3 nucleotide sequence plus V segment. VDJmatch was used to annotate antigen specificity against VDJdb, with one amino acid substitution in CDR3 allowed.

The sequence links TRBV20-1 to TRBJ2-1; matching of 6 bases hints at TRBD1 as the D gene. Sequenced sample: CD4+ T cells sorted from blood. This receptor was identified in a woman in her late teens or twenties in good health. CDR3 loop: CSAHTPLTGKYNEQFF. In nucleotides, the sequence is TGCAGTGCTCACACCCCGCTTACAGGGAAGTACAATGAGCAGTTCTTC.